This T cell receptor beta chain was captured by sequencing in a study of T-cell memory formation after mild COVID-19. One entry per CDR3 protein, called by TCRdb with MiXCR from the 5' RACE reads. The sample yields about 250,000 distinct CDR3 sequences, 15% seen once. This clonotype was found a few times. This CDR3 region has 12 residues. V lost 4 bases, J lost 7 bases, and 10 bases lay in between. Per germline, CDR1 LNHNV and CDR2 YYDKDF (reference sequence). The receptor was isolated from an adult woman who had mild COVID-19 (a few samples of this study predate the infection). Cell type and time point are not known. Specimen: PBMCs or a T cell subset sorted from them (not recorded which). This rearrangement joins TRBV15 to TRBJ1-2; no clear D. The CDR3 sequence is CATSKGLGGYTF. The CDR3, as DNA: TGTGCCACCAGCAAAGGGCTTGGTGGCTACACCTTC.